The present T cell receptor beta chain was sequenced within a study of CD8 T cells in ankylosing spondylitis (dated by TCRdb to 2016 to 2017). Regarding the research as a whole: The study profiled T cell receptor beta repertoires in healthy donors and ankylosing spondylitis patients to find disease-linked TCR variants. Peripheral blood was sampled, and synovial fluid was also collected from ankylosing spondylitis patients. In total, the full study cohort was made up of some 110 healthy donors and 25 ankylosing spondylitis patients. Here is what the overall study found, with its caveats: A CD8+ phenotype was shown by the disease-linked clones, which were found at relatively low frequencies in peripheral blood. Some motif variants had previously been reported in the synovial fluid and blood of reactive arthritis patients, which suggests shared mechanisms of disease initiation. According to the report, matched synovial fluid samples from ankylosing spondylitis patients were significantly enriched for the disease-linked clones. A TCR beta motif made up of seven or eight highly homologous amino acid variants appeared to be characteristic of blood from ankylosing spondylitis patients.

From cysteine to phenylalanine, the CDR3 is 10 amino acids long. Only the CDR3 portion is preserved as DNA: 30 bases, with reading frame beginning at the first base. Deletion took 10 bases off V and 2 bases off J, with a span of 4 bases between the germline ends. The germline V gene sets CDR1 to MGHDK and CDR2 to SYGVNS. Ten or more counts support this clonotype. There is no known antigen for this receptor. Base qualities are not at hand, and no much larger clone is one base apart. Instrument on record: Illumina HiSeq 2500. Quantitative 5'-RACE with molecular barcodes was used to prepare TCR beta libraries. For the original study's pipeline: A new computational method based on a probabilistic model of VDJ rearrangement was used to identify disease-linked TCR variants. TCRdb reprocessing: public reads trimmed at Q25 with fastp, clones called with MiXCR, in-frame beta chains kept. Each CDR3 protein appears once, grouped with its most common genes and DNA. TCRdb's processing, not the authors' own work, is the source of the V and J calls. The sample table shows over 200,000 distinct CDR3 sequences, and about 16% are seen once. Roughly 42% of the sample is taken by the ten largest.

The clonotype originates from a male donor with ankylosing spondylitis. The chain employs TRBV25-1 and TRBJ2-3; the D gene cannot be resolved reliably. The sample taken for sequencing was blood, either unsorted or a sorted T cell fraction (not recorded which). CDR3 loop: CATLTDTQYF. The DNA reads TGTGCCACCCTCACAGATACGCAGTATTTT.